The TCR beta chain described here comes from a study of blood T cell repertoires in COVID-19. Overall study context: Samples of COVID-19 (acute and convalescent) were obtained from the United States, Italy and Spain. Nucleic acid was either cDNA or gDNA, and it came from T cells, B-cell-depleted T cells, or PBMCs.

In the study's own analysis: Estimated nucleated cell counts came from reference gene primer amplification. Profiling relied on immunoSEQ multiplex PCR, and the TCRdb table lists in-frame clones only, not all of them. The V and J calls and clone size are taken from that table; D and trimming were inferred from the DNA. Of fewer than 85,000 clones in the sample, about 74% were seen once. The receptor was derived from a human donor with acute or convalescent COVID-19. The donor label of this sample is uncertain. Source material: peripheral blood.

This chain's CDR3 is CASSYSSVNQPQHF. The CDR3 nucleotides read TGTGCCAGCAGTTACTCGTCGGTCAATCAGCCCCAGCATTTT. This chain uses TRBV6-6 with TRBJ1-5; the D is unclear. V gave up 0 bases and J gave up 3 bases, with 6 bases separating them. This CDR3 comprises 14 residues. Germline-derived CDR1 and CDR2 are MNHNY and SVGAGI (reference sequence).